These T cell receptor beta chains were read from a single sample in a study of cytomegalovirus exposure and HLA in healthy donors. The protocol was immunoSEQ multiplex PCR, while the TCRdb copy is restricted to in-frame clones and leaves out a portion. The sample lists approximately 220,000 clones; approximately 79% were seen once. Sequenced input: PBMCs. The receptors originated from a male donor in good health and CMV-seronegative. The CDR3 runs from the conserved cysteine through the conserved F or W. The D gene is left open where the match is weak. Size is stated for part of the rows, as once, few or many counts, or as a class when the clone is expanded.

TRBJ2-1 TRBV7-3 few . TGTGCCAGCAGCATAACAGGGGGGGATGAGCAGTTCTTC CASSITGGDEQFF
TRBJ1-1 TRBV28 . TRBD1 TGTGCCAGCAGTCCCAGGGGGGACAGTATGAACACTGAAGCTTTCTTT CASSPRGDSMNTEAFF
TRBJ2-7 TRBV6-1 . . TGTGCCAGCAGTGAGCCAGGGATGTTCGAGCAGTACTTC CASSEPGMFEQYF
TRBJ2-7 TRBV29-1 . . TGCAGCGTCAAGGGAGCCGACGAGCAGTACTTC CSVKGADEQYF
TRBJ1-4 TRBV19 . TRBD1 TGTGCCAGTAGGATGCCGGGACAGGGGGCAGGAAAACTGTTTTTT CASRMPGQGAGKLFF
TRBJ2-3 TRBV15 few TRBD1 TGTGCCACCGGAATAGACAGGGTAGTAGATACGCAGTATTTT CATGIDRVVDTQYF
TRBJ2-5 TRBV2 . . TGTGCCAGCAGTGAAGGGCGGCTCCAAGAGACCCAGTACTTC CASSEGRLQETQYF
TRBJ2-1 TRBV14 . . TGTGCCAGCAGCCGACGGAGCTCCTACAATGAGCAGTTCTTC CASSRRSSYNEQFF
TRBJ2-5 TRBV28 few TRBD1 TGTGCCAGCAGTTTAACATTGGACAGGGCTCAAGAGACCCAGTACTTC CASSLTLDRAQETQYF
TRBJ2-5 TRBV30 . TRBD1 TGTGCCTGGAGCGGACAGGGCCGAAGAGAGACCCAGTACTTC CAWSGQGRRETQYF
TRBJ2-1 TRBV5-8 . TRBD1 TGTGCCAGCAGCGGGGGACAGGGGGCCGACAATGAGCAGTTCTTC CASSGGQGADNEQFF
TRBJ2-3 TRBV21-1 . . TGTGCCAGCTCAAAGCAGCGGGGAACACACTCCTCAGATACGCAGTATTTT CASSKQRGTHSSDTQYF
TRBJ2-1 TRBV7-2 . . TGTGCCAGCAGCTCCGGACTGACTGATTACAATGAGCAGTTCTTC CASSSGLTDYNEQFF
TRBJ1-1 TRBV6-5 . . TGTGCCAGCAGTACCCAGCAGGGGACTGAAGCTTTCTTT CASSTQQGTEAFF
TRBJ1-1 TRBV7-2 . TRBD1 TGTGCCAGCAGAAGACAGGGCGGTAACACTGAAGCTTTCTTT CASRRQGGNTEAFF
TRBJ1-1 TRBV4-3 . . TGCGCCAGCAGCCAAGCACAGGGAGTGAACACTGAAGCTTTCTTT CASSQAQGVNTEAFF
TRBJ1-1 TRBV4-2 few . TGTGCCAGCAGCCAAGAAGTTTGGGGAGGAACTGAAGCTTTCTTT CASSQEVWGGTEAFF
TRBJ2-7 TRBV5-1 . . TGCGCCAGCAGCTTGGACAGGAATGGCTACGAGCAGTACTTC CASSLDRNGYEQYF
TRBJ2-3 TRBV5-1 . . TGCGCCAGCAGCCCCGAGGGAGCGGTTCAGCCTAATACGCAGTATTTT CASSPEGAVQPNTQYF
TRBJ1-4 TRBV18 . TRBD1 TGTGCCAGCTCGGTCGGGGACAGGGGCGAAAAACTGTTTTTT CASSVGDRGEKLFF
TRBJ2-7 TRBV29-1 . TRBD1 TGCAGCGCTGCGACAGGGACCTACGAGCAGTACTTC CSAATGTYEQYF
TRBJ2-5 TRBV10-3 . . TGTGCCATCAGTGAGCGAGGAGGAGAACTCCAAGAGACCCAGTACTTC CAISERGGELQETQYF
TRBJ1-1 TRBV7-8 . . TGTGCCAGCAGCTTAGCGGAGGGGAATGAAGCTTTCTTT CASSLAEGNEAFF
TRBJ2-3 TRBV9 . TRBD2 TGTGCCAGCAGCCCAAGACTAGCGGGGAGCACAGATACGCAGTATTTT CASSPRLAGSTDTQYF
TRBJ2-7 TRBV19 . TRBD2 TGTGCCAGTAAACCGGAGCGGGGCGGACCCTACGAGCAGTACTTC CASKPERGGPYEQYF
TRBJ1-4 TRBV28 . . TGTGCCAGCAGTCTACAGGGTAATGAAAAACTGTTTTTT CASSLQGNEKLFF
TRBJ1-1 TRBV25-1 . . TGTGCCAGCAGTTTTTCCTCGACAGGGAACACTGAAGCTTTCTTT CASSFSSTGNTEAFF
TRBJ1-3 TRBV28 . . TGTGCCTGCAATAGGGTTCTCGAGGGAGGAAACACCATATATTTT CACNRVLEGGNTIYF
TRBJ2-4 TRBV6-1 . . TGTGCCAGCGGGCAGCTTCACATTCAGTACTTC CASGQLHIQYF
TRBJ2-1 TRBV9 . . TGTGCCAGCAGCGTAGCAGGTCAGCAGTTCTTC CASSVAGQQFF